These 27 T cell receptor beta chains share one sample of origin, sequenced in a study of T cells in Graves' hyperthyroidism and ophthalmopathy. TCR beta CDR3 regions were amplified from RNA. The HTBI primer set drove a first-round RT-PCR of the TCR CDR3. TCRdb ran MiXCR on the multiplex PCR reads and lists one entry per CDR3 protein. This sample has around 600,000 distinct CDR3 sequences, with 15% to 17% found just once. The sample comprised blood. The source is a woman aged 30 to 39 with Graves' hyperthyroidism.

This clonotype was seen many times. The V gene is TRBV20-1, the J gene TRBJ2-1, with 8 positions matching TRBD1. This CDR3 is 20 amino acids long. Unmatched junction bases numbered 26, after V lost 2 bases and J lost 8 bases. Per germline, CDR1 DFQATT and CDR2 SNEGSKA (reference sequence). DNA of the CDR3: TGCAGTGCTAGATACCCAGGGACAGGACCCTCTCCATACTGGGGCCATGAGCAGTTCTTC. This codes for CSARYPGTGPSPYWGHEQFF.

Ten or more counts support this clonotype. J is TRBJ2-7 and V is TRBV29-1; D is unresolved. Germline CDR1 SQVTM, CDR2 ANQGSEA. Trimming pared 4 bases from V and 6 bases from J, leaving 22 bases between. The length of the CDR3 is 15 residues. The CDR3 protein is CSVGDFSRSAAEQYF. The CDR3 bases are TGCAGCGTTGGCGATTTCTCTCGATCGGCGGCCGAGCAGTACTTC.

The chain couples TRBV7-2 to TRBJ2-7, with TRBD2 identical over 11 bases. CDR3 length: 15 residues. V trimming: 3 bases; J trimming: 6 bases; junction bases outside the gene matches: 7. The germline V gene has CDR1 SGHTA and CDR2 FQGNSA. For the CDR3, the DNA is TGTGCCAGCAGCTTCCTAGCGGGGGGAAACTGCGAGCAGTACTTC. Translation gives CASSFLAGGNCEQYF.

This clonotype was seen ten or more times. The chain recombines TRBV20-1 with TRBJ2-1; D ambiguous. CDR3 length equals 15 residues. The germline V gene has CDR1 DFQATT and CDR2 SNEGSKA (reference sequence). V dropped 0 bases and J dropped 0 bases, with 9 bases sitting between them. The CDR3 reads CSARDRGRSYNEQFF. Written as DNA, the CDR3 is TGCAGTGCTAGAGATCGCGGTCGCTCCTACAATGAGCAGTTCTTC.

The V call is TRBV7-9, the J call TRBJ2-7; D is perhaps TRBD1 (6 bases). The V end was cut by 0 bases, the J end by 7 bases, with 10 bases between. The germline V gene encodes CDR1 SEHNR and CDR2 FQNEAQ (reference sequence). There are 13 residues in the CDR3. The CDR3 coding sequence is TGTGCCAGCAGCTTAGCGGGGGCTCGTGAGCAGTACTTC. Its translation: CASSLAGAREQYF.

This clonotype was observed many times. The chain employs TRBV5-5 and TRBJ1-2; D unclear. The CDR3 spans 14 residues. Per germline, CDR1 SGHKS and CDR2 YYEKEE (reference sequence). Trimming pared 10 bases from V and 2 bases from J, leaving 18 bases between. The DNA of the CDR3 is TGTGCCTCCAGTCCTTTTCCGGAGAACTATGGCTACACCTTC. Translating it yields CASSPFPENYGYTF.

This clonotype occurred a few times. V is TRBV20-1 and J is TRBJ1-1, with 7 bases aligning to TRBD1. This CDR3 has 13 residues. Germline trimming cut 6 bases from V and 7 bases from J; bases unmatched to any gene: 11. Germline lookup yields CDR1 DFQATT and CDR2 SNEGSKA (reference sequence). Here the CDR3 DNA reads TGCAGTGCCCCTTCACCGGGACAGCTTGAAGCTTTCTTT. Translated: CSAPSPGQLEAFF.

In DNA form, the CDR3 reads TGTGCCAGCTCACCATGGGAACAGGGGATCTCCTACGAGCAGTACTTC. This gives the protein CASSPWEQGISYEQYF. This rearrangement joins TRBV18 to TRBJ2-7, with 7 nucleotides matching TRBD1. Germline CDR1 and CDR2: KGHSH and LQKENI. There are 16 residues in the CDR3. The ends lost 2 bases at V and 0 bases at J; junction bases unmatched: 7.

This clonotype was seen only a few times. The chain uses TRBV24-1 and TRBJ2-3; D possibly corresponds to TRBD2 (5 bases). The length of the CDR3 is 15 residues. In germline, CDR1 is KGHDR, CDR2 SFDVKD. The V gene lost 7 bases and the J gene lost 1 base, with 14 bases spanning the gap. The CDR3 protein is CATRRVPVRTDTQYF. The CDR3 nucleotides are TGTGCCACCAGGAGGGTGCCGGTTCGCACAGATACGCAGTATTTT.

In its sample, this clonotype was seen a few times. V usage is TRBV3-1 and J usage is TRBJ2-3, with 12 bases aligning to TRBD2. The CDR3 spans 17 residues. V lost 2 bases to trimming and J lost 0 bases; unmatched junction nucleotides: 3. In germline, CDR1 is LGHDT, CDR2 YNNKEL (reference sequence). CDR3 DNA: TGTGCCAGCAGCCAATCTGGACTAGCGGGAAGCACAGATACGCAGTATTTT. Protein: CASSQSGLAGSTDTQYF.

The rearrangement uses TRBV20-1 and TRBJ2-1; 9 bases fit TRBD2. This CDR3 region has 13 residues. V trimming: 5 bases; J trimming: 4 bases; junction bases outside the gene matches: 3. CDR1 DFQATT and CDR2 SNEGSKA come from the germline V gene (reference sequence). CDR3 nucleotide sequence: TGCAGTGCTGGGACTAGCCTTTACAATGAGCAGTTCTTC. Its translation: CSAGTSLYNEQFF.

The CDR3 DNA reads as TGTGCCAGCAGCTTAGAAGGGGGAATAAGTGGACTGTTTTTT. It encodes CASSLEGGISGLFF. V gene TRBV7-9 combines with J gene TRBJ1-4, with a tentative D call TRBD1 (6 bases). V gave up 1 base and J gave up 13 bases, with 16 bases separating them. The CDR3 sequence is 14 residues long. The germline V gene has CDR1 SEHNR and CDR2 FQNEAQ (reference sequence).

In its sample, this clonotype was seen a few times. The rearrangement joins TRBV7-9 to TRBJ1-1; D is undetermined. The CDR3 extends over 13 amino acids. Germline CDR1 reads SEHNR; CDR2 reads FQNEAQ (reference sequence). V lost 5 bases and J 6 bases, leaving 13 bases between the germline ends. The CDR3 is CASSRGKISEAFF. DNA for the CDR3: TGTGCCAGCAGCCGAGGTAAAATATCTGAAGCTTTCTTT. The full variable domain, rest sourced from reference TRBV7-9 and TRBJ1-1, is DTGVSQNPRHKITKRGQNVTFRCDPISEHNRLYWYRQTLGQGPEFLTYFQNEAQLEKSRLLSDRFSAERPKGSFSTLEIQRTEQGDSAMYLCASSRGKISEAFFGQGTRLTVV.

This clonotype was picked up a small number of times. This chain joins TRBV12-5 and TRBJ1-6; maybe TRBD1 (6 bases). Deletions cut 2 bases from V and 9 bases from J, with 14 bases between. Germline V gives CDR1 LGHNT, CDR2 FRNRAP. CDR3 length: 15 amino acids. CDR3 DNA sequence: TGTGCTAGTGGTTTGAATGGGGGCTTCGGTTCACCCCTCCACTTT. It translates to CASGLNGGFGSPLHF. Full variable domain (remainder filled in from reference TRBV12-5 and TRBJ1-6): DARVTQTPRHKVTEMGQEVTMRCQPILGHNTVFWYRQTMMQGLELLAYFRNRAPLDDSGMPKDRFSAEMPDATLATLKIQPSEPRDSAVYFCASGLNGGFGSPLHFGNGTRLTVT.

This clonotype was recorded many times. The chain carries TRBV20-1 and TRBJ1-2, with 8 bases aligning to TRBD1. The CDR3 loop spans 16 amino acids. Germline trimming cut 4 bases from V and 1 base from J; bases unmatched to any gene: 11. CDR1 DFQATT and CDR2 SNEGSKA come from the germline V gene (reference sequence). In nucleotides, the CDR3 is TGCAGTGCTAAGGGGATTGGCAGGGGGCTTAACTATGGCTACACCTTC. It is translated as CSAKGIGRGLNYGYTF.

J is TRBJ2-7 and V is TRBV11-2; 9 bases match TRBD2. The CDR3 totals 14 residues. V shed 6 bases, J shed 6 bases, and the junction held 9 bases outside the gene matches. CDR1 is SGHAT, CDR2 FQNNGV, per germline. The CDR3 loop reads CASRHPGLASEQYF. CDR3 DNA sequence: TGTGCCAGCAGACACCCGGGACTAGCAAGCGAGCAGTACTTC.

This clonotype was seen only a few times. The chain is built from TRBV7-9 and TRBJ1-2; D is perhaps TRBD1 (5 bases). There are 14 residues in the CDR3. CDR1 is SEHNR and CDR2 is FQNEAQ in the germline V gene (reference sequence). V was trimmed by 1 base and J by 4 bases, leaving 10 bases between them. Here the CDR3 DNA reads TGTGCCAGCAGCTTAGTGCAGGGTGGCTATGGCTACACCTTC. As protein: CASSLVQGGYGYTF.

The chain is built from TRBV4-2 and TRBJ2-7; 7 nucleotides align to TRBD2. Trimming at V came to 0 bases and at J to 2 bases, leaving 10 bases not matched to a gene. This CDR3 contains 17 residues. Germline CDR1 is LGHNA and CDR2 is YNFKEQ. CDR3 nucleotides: TGTGCCAGCAGCCAAGATACCGGCCTAGCGGAACCCTACGAGCAGTACTTC. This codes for CASSQDTGLAEPYEQYF.

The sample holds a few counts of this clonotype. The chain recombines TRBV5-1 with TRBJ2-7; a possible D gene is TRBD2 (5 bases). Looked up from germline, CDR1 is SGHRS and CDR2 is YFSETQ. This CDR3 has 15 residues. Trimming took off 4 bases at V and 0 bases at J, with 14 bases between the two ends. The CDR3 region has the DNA TGCGCCAGCAGCACTGGTGGGAGTTCCTCCTACGAGCAGTACTTC. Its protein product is CASSTGGSSSYEQYF.

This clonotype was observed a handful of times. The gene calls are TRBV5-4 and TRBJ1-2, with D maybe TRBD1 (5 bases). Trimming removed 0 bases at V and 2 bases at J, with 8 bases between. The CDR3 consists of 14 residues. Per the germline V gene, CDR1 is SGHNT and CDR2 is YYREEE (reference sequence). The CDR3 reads CASSLDDRNYGYTF. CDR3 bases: TGTGCCAGCAGCTTGGATGACAGAAACTATGGCTACACCTTC. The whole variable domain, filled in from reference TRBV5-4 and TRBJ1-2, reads ETGVTQSPTHLIKTRGQQVTLRCSSQSGHNTVSWYQQALGQGPQFIFQYYREEENGRGNFPPRFSGLQFPNYSSELNVNALELDDSALYLCASSLDDRNYGYTFGSGTRLTVV.

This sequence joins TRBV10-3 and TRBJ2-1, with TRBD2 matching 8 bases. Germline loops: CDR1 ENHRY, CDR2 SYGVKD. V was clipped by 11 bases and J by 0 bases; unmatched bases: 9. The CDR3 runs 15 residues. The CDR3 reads CASQGTSGSYNEQFF. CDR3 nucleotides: TGTGCCTCTCAGGGCACTAGCGGCTCCTACAATGAGCAGTTCTTC.

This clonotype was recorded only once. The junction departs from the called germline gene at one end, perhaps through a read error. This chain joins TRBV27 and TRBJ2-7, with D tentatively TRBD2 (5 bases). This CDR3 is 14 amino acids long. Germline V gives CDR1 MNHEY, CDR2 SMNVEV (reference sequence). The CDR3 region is CAGSFRGGVGEQYF. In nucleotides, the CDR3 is TGTGCCGGCAGTTTTCGAGGAGGTGTGGGGGAGCAGTACTTC.

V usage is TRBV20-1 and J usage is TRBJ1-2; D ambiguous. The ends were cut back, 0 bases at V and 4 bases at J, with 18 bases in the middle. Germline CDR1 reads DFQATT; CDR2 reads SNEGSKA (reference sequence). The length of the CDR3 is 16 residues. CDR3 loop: CSARDRLLPDGYGYTF. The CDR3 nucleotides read TGCAGTGCTAGAGATCGTCTCCTCCCGGACGGCTATGGCTACACCTTC.

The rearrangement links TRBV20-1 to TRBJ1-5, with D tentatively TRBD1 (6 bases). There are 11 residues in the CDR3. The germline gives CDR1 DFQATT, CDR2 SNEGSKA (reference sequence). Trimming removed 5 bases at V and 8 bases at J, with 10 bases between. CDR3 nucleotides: TGCAGTGCTGAGGCAGGGGAGCCCCAGCATTTT. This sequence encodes CSAEAGEPQHF.

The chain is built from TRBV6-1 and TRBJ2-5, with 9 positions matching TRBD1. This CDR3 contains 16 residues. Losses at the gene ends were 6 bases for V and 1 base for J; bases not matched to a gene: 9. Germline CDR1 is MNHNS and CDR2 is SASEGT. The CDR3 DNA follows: TGTGCCAGCAGCGACAGGGGGAGGTCGATCCAAGAGACCCAGTACTTC. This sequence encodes CASSDRGRSIQETQYF.

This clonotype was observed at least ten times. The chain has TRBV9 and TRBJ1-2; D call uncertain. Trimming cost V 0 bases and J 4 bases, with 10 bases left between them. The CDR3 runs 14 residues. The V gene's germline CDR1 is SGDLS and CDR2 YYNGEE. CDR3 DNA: TGTGCCAGCAGCGTAGCAGCAGAAGGCTATGGCTACACCTTC. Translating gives CASSVAAEGYGYTF.

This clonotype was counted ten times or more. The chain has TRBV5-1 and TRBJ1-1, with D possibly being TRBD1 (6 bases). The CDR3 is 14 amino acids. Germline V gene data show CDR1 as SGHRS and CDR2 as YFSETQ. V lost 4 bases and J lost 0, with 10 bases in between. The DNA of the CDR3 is TGCGCCAGCAGCAAGGACAGCATGAACACTGAAGCTTTCTTT. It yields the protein CASSKDSMNTEAFF. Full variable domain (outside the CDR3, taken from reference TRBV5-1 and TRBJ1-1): KAGVTQTPRYLIKTRGQQVTLSCSPISGHRSVSWYQQTPGQGLQFLFEYFSETQRNKGNFPGRFSGRQFSNSRSEMNVSTLELGDSALYLCASSKDSMNTEAFFGQGTRLTVV.